These T cell receptor beta chains were read from a single sample in a study of T cell responses to AZD1222 COVID-19 vaccine. Repertoires were generated with immunoSEQ multiplex PCR, while TCRdb's copy carries only in-frame clones and drops some. The data contain approximately 90,000 clones, 85% to 90% of them seen just once; the ten biggest clones take up 3.7%. Sequenced material: peripheral blood, taken on day 0 of AZD1222 vaccination. These receptors all come from an adult in good health. The CDR3 runs from the conserved cysteine through the conserved F or W. D genes are given only for firm matches. Clone size is stated in some rows and not others, as once, few, many or a class when expanded.

V gene: TRBV6-2/TRBV6-3; J gene: TRBJ2-6; clone size: -; D gene: -; CDR3 protein: CASSYSSSGANVLTF; CDR3 DNA: TGTGCCAGCAGTTACTCTAGCTCTGGGGCCAACGTCCTGACTTTC
V gene: TRBV7-8; J gene: TRBJ1-1; clone size: -; D gene: -; CDR3 protein: CASSPGTKNTEAFF; CDR3 DNA: TGTGCCAGCAGCCCCGGGACAAAGAACACTGAAGCTTTCTTT
V gene: TRBV11-3; J gene: TRBJ1-2; clone size: -; D gene: -; CDR3 protein: CASTRGNYGYTF; CDR3 DNA: TGTGCCAGCACTAGGGGGAACTATGGCTACACCTTC
V gene: TRBV4-2; J gene: TRBJ2-5; clone size: -; D gene: TRBD2; CDR3 protein: CASSQIPGLAGLQETQYF; CDR3 DNA: TGTGCCAGCAGCCAAATACCGGGACTAGCGGGGTTACAAGAGACCCAGTACTTC
V gene: TRBV3-1/TRBV3-2; J gene: TRBJ2-2; clone size: -; D gene: TRBD1; CDR3 protein: CASSRGTVGSGELFF; CDR3 DNA: TGTGCCAGCAGCAGGGGGACAGTTGGGTCCGGGGAGCTGTTTTTT
V gene: TRBV5-1; J gene: TRBJ1-5; clone size: -; D gene: -; CDR3 protein: CASSLESRVRPRTNQPQHF; CDR3 DNA: TGCGCCAGCAGCTTGGAGTCCAGGGTCAGACCTCGCACCAATCAGCCCCAGCATTTT
V gene: TRBV5-1; J gene: TRBJ1-1; clone size: few; D gene: TRBD1; CDR3 protein: CASSLNTGETEAFF; CDR3 DNA: TGCGCCAGCAGCTTGAATACAGGGGAGACTGAAGCTTTCTTT
V gene: TRBV11-2; J gene: TRBJ2-1; clone size: -; D gene: -; CDR3 protein: CASSLAGVRLGEQFF; CDR3 DNA: TGTGCCAGCAGCTTAGCGGGGGTGCGACTCGGTGAGCAGTTCTTC
V gene: TRBV6-2/TRBV6-3; J gene: TRBJ1-4; clone size: -; D gene: -; CDR3 protein: CASSRGNEKLFF; CDR3 DNA: TGTGCCAGCAGCAGGGGCAATGAAAAACTGTTTTTT
V gene: TRBV7-9; J gene: TRBJ1-2; clone size: -; D gene: TRBD1; CDR3 protein: CASSFGQAYYGYTF; CDR3 DNA: TGTGCCAGCAGCTTCGGACAGGCGTACTATGGCTACACCTTC